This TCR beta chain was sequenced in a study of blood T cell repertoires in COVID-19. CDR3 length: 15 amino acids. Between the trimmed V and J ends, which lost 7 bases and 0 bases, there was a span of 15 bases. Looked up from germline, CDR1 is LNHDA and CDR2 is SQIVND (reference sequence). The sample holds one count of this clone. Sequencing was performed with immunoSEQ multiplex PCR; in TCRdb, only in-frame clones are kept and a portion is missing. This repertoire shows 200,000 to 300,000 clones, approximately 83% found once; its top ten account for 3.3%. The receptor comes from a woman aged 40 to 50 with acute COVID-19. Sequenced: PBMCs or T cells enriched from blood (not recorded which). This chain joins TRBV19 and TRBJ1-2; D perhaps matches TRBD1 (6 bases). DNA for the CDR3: TGTGCCAGTACCCAAAAGGGGGGGCCTAACTATGGCTACACCTTC. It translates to CASTQKGGPNYGYTF.